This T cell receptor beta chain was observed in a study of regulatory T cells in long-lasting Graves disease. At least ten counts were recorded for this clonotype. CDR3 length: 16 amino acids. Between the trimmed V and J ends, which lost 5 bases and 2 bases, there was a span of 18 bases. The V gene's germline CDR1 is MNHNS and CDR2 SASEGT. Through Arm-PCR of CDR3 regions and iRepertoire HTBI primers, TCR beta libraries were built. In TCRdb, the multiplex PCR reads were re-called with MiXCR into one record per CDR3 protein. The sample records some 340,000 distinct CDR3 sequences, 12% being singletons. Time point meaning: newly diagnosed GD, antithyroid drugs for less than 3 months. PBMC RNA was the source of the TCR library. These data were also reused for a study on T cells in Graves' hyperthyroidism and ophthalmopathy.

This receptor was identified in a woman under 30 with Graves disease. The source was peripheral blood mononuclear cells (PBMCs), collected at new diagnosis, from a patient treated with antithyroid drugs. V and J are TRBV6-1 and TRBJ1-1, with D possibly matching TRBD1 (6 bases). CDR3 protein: CASSRADRSRNTEAFF. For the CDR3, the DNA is TGTGCCAGCAGTCGGGCGGACAGAAGTAGAAACACTGAAGCTTTCTTT.